This T cell receptor beta chain stems from a study of siplizumab effects on memory and regulatory T cells (dated by TCRdb to about 2019). For the study in its entirety: The study looked at the effect of siplizumab, an anti-CD2 antibody, on alloreactive T-cell subsets in allogeneic mixed lymphocyte reactions made from human PBMCs.

Concerning this clone itself: Its antigen remains undetermined. No much larger clone exists at a distance of one base, and base qualities are not known.

The investigation overall reported the following: A naive or memory phenotype could not be assigned to roughly 80-97% of proliferating CD4+ or CD8+ clones. The cumulative frequency of alloreactive sequences traceable to unstimulated CD4+ memory T cells was significantly reduced by siplizumab. Because sequences below about 10^-5 frequency were poorly captured, only a minor fraction of alloreactive clones could be mapped to unstimulated subsets. Whether proliferating Tregs from siplizumab cultures actually had suppressive function was not functionally confirmed. Unstimulated naive T cells appeared more diverse than memory T cells, and naive cells seemed to contribute substantially to the alloresponse. In reactions with siplizumab, an average of roughly 69% of mappable alloreactive CD4+ clones were Treg-derived, compared with approximately 29% in control reactions.

TCRbeta CDR3 sequencing was performed on sorted unstimulated T cells and on proliferating T cells recovered from mixed lymphocyte reactions. Fresh whole blood from more than 8 HLA-typed healthy donors was used as the source from which PBMCs were isolated. V is pared back by 6 bases and J by 6 bases, with 12 bases lying between the germline termini. The CDR3 holds 12 amino acids from the cysteine to the phenylalanine. The sequence is cut down to CDR3 DNA, 36 bases in frame from base 1. For CDR1 and CDR2, the germline V gene (reference sequence) lists LNHDA and SQIVND. Receptor amplification or capture employed the immunoSEQ multiplex PCR assay. Each sample had about 10^5 TCR templates assayed by the deep sequencing platform. Genomic DNA extracted from sorted T cells was used for TCRbeta CDR3 sequencing. Regarding the original processing steps: Clonal analysis of TCRbeta CDR3 data was done in the R programming language. Unstimulated samples were compared with post-reaction CFSE-low samples to define alloreactive CD4+ and CD8+ clones. Regulatory or non-regulatory origin of alloreactive CD4+ clones was assigned by matching sequences to the sorted unstimulated Treg and non-Treg repertoires. Entries here come from immuneACCESS through TCRdb and include only in-frame sequences with V and J called. Some clones fail to appear in such tables; in the studies checked, an unresolved V gene covers under half of the shortfall, and the cause of the remainder is unknown. V, J and clone size were drawn from that table, and D and trimming were deduced from the DNA. The sample profile shows approximately 75,000 clones; around 93% of them were found once. Roughly 5.2% of the sample comes from the top ten.

This clonotype was sampled from a human donor in good health. This chain joins TRBV19 to TRBJ2-7, with a tentative D gene TRBD2 over 6 matching bases. Sequences were obtained from CD8+ T cells sorted from blood. CDR3 reads: CASSTLASEQYF. The nucleotide sequence reads as follows: TGTGCCAGTAGCACCCTAGCGTCCGAGCAGTACTTC.